This passage covers 8 T cell receptor beta chains from one sample sequenced in a study of T cells in Graves' hyperthyroidism and ophthalmopathy. RNA transcripts served as the template for amplifying TCR beta CDR3 regions. The TCR CDR3 first-round RT-PCR relied on the HTBI primer set. TCRdb ran MiXCR on the multiplex PCR reads and lists one entry per CDR3 protein. The profile covers 310,000 or so distinct CDR3 sequences, with 17% appearing a single time and over 50% taken by the ten largest. The sample consisted of blood. These receptors all come from a woman aged 55-70 years with Graves' ophthalmopathy.

The sample holds many counts of this clonotype. J is TRBJ1-1 and V is TRBV4-3; 9 bases align to TRBD1. V shed 1 base and J 0 bases; nucleotides not matched to a gene: 0. The CDR3 has 15 amino acids. CDR1 and CDR2 from the germline V gene are LGHNA and YSLEER. CDR3 nucleotides: TGCGCCAGCAGCCAAGGGACAGGGGTGAACACTGAAGCTTTCTTT. Amino acids: CASSQGTGVNTEAFF.

The CDR3 DNA reads as TGTGCCAGTACCCTGACAGGGATAAGCTATGGCTACACCTTC. Translated: CASTLTGISYGYTF. The chain couples TRBV19 to TRBJ1-2, with TRBD1 matching 7 bases. CDR3 length: 14 residues. Trimming removed 7 bases from V and 4 bases from J; junction bases left unmatched: 9. Germline V gene data show CDR1 as LNHDA and CDR2 as SQIVND (reference sequence).

A note on this clonotype: Since a much larger clone is just one base distant, this may be a read error. The rearrangement uses TRBV7-2 and TRBJ2-5; the D gene could be TRBD1 or TRBD2 (5 bases each). The tail of the sequence fits TRBJ2-1 better, so the J call may be wrong. The CDR3 is made up of 14 amino acids. The V gene's germline CDR1 is SGHTA and CDR2 FQGNSA. CDR3 in amino acids: CASSQFRGPGTQFF. The CDR3 nucleotides are TGTGCCAGCAGTCAATTTCGCGGACCGGGGACCCAGTTCTTC.

This clonotype was detected only a few times. The chain links TRBV6-1 to TRBJ1-1; D is unclear. Per germline, CDR1 MNHNS and CDR2 SASEGT. V was trimmed by 6 bases and J by 5 bases, leaving 10 bases between them. This CDR3 has 12 residues. CDR3 sequence (DNA): TGTGCCAGCAGGGACGTCTCGACTGAAGCTTTCTTT. The encoded protein is CASRDVSTEAFF.

V is TRBV5-1 and J is TRBJ2-3, with 8 bases fitting TRBD1. With V trimmed by 3 bases and J by 3 bases, 9 bases remained unmatched. CDR1 is SGHRS, CDR2 YFSETQ, per germline. This CDR3 comprises 16 residues. CDR3 sequence reads: CASSSGGGLWTDTQYF. In nucleotides, the CDR3 is TGCGCCAGCAGCTCAGGGGGCGGCCTCTGGACAGATACGCAGTATTTT. Complete variable domain (other parts from reference TRBV5-1 and TRBJ2-3): KAGVTQTPRYLIKTRGQQVTLSCSPISGHRSVSWYQQTPGQGLQFLFEYFSETQRNKGNFPGRFSGRQFSNSRSEMNVSTLELGDSALYLCASSSGGGLWTDTQYFGPGTRLTVL.

This clonotype showed up many times. This rearrangement joins TRBV6-5 to TRBJ2-7; possibly TRBD1 or TRBD2 for D (5 bases each). This CDR3 has 16 amino acids. V was pared by 2 bases and J by 3 bases, with 17 bases between. CDR1 MNHEY and CDR2 SVGAGI come from the germline V gene. DNA of the CDR3: TGTGCCAGCAGTTACGGGGCAGTGGCAGAGGGCTACGAGCAGTACTTC. It yields the protein CASSYGAVAEGYEQYF.

This clonotype was seen a few times. This chain links TRBV10-3 with TRBJ2-2; the D gene is possibly TRBD2 (5 bases). Trimming left V 6 bases short and J 3 bases short, with 11 bases between. In germline, CDR1 is ENHRY, CDR2 SYGVKD. The CDR3 has 14 residues. Here the CDR3 DNA reads TGTGCCATCAGCGAGACGGGGTACACCGGGGAGCTGTTTTTT. It specifies CAISETGYTGELFF.

The chain is built from TRBV14 and TRBJ2-7; D is tentatively TRBD1 or TRBD2 (5 bases each). Trimming shortened V by 1 base and J by 4 bases, and 17 bases separated the two germline ends. Germline CDR1 is SGHDN and CDR2 is FVKESK. CDR3 length equals 16 residues. The CDR3 protein is CASSQVRRTPLYEQYF. The DNA for the CDR3 is TGTGCCAGCAGCCAAGTGAGGAGGACACCTTTGTACGAGCAGTACTTC. Full variable domain (remainder filled in from reference TRBV14 and TRBJ2-7): EAGVTQFPSHSVIEKGQTVTLRCDPISGHDNLYWYRRVMGKEIKFLLHFVKESKQDESGMPNNRFLAERTGGTYSTLKVQPAELEDSGVYFCASSQVRRTPLYEQYFGPGTRLTVT.